Below, one T cell receptor (beta chain) is given with its context. The antigen is unknown. This sample stems from a study of human T cells and chemical hapten exposure. TCRdb processed the RACE reads anew with MiXCR; each CDR3 protein has one entry. The sample holds roughly 180,000 distinct CDR3 sequences, about 14% seen once. Sample time point: patch test 1, 2 weeks after DPC sensitization. The treatment here: therapeutic diphenylcyclopropenone sensitization with weekly scalp DPC. General study points: Against controls, expanded TCRs gave rise to significantly more large CDR3 similarity clusters.

The source was whole blood, collected in connection with sensitization to the hapten diphenylcyclopropenone (DPC). The receptor was isolated from a woman in her thirties with alopecia areata. Some clones in this sample may be carry-over from other donors' samples.

The CDR3 spells CSVEGQLGTDTQYF. In DNA form, the CDR3 reads TGCAGCGTTGAAGGGCAATTGGGCACAGATACGCAGTATTTT. This chain uses TRBV29-1 with TRBJ2-3; D ambiguous. The CDR3 is 14 residues long. Germline V lookup: CDR1 SQVTM, CDR2 ANQGSEA. V lost 1 base and J 1 base, leaving 9 bases between the germline ends.